This TCR beta chain was recovered during a study of blood T cell repertoires in COVID-19. Study at large: The United States, Italy and Spain provided the acute and convalescent COVID-19 samples. The cDNA or gDNA used as material had been derived from T cells, B-cell-depleted T cells, or PBMCs.

This clone is classed as medium-sized. Libraries were prepared by immunoSEQ multiplex PCR; TCRdb keeps only in-frame clonotypes and omits some of them. The repertoire holds about 35,000 clones, with about 83% as singletons. CDR1 is MGHDK, CDR2 SYGVNS, per germline. The CDR3 contains 13 residues. V was shortened by 4 bases and J by 6 bases, with 12 bases between the two germline ends. The sequence came from a man aged 50 or older with acute or convalescent COVID-19. Input material: peripheral blood. The chain couples TRBV25-1 to TRBJ1-2; tentatively, D is TRBD1 (5 bases). The DNA for the CDR3 is TGTGCCAGCAGTGGCCTGAAGACAGATGGCTACACCTTC. Its protein is CASSGLKTDGYTF.